These T cell receptor beta chains were read from a single sample in a study of early T cells in non-severe SARS-CoV-2 infection. Via MiXCR, TCRdb re-called the 5' RACE reads, giving one row per CDR3 protein. This table holds some 23,000 distinct CDR3 sequences, 4.8% found once. The sample was whole blood. These receptors came from an adult who was a healthcare worker with PCR-confirmed SARS-CoV-2 infection or an uninfected control (not recorded which). Each CDR3 is given with its conserved first and last residue. Each record gives: D gene, J gene, clone size, V gene, CDR3 protein, CDR3 DNA. D genes are given only for firm matches. Only some rows state a clone size, as once, few, many or a class for expanded clones.

>-|TRBJ2-7|many|TRBV7-2
CASSLVYEQYF
TGTGCCAGCAGCTTAGTTTACGAGCAGTACTTC
>-|TRBJ1-2|many|TRBV7-2
CASSWSGRQNYGYTF
TGTGCCAGCAGCTGGTCGGGACGACAGAACTATGGCTACACCTTC
>-|TRBJ2-3|many|TRBV5-4
CASSWDLTDTQYF
TGTGCCAGCAGTTGGGACCTGACAGATACGCAGTATTTT
>-|TRBJ2-5|many|TRBV19
CASSPEGGTQETQYF
TGTGCCAGTAGTCCCGAGGGGGGCACCCAAGAGACCCAGTACTTC
>TRBD2|TRBJ2-1|many|TRBV6-2/TRBV6-3
CASRIGRAGANEQFF
TGTGCCAGTCGTATCGGGAGGGCCGGGGCAAATGAGCAGTTCTTC
>TRBD1|TRBJ2-6|many|TRBV12-3/TRBV12-4
CASSPRTGRPSGANVLTF
TGTGCCAGCAGTCCACGGACAGGGAGGCCCTCCGGGGCCAACGTCCTGACTTTC
>TRBD2|TRBJ2-3|many|TRBV20-1
CSASQRGGRDTQYF
TGCAGTGCTTCCCAGCGGGGGGGCCGGGATACGCAGTATTTT
>-|TRBJ2-7|many|TRBV4-2
CASSQGSRDYEQYF
TGTGCCAGCAGCCAAGGATCCAGGGACTACGAGCAGTACTTC
>-|TRBJ2-3|many|TRBV7-9
CASSLVAADTQYF
TGTGCCAGCAGCTTAGTGGCGGCCGATACGCAGTATTTT
>TRBD2|TRBJ2-2|many|TRBV5-4
CASSSRLAGANTGELFF
TGTGCCAGCAGCTCCAGACTAGCGGGGGCTAACACCGGGGAGCTGTTTTTT
>-|TRBJ1-4|many|TRBV20-1
CSARVNQGTNEKLFF
TGCAGTGCTAGAGTGAACCAGGGGACGAATGAAAAACTGTTTTTT
>-|TRBJ1-1|few|TRBV3-1
CASSQGGLGAGTEAFF
TGTGCCAGCAGCCAAGGGGGTCTGGGGGCGGGCACTGAAGCTTTCTTT
>TRBD2|TRBJ2-1|many|TRBV7-9
CASRYSSSGSGEQFF
TGTGCCAGCAGATATTCGAGTAGCGGGAGTGGTGAGCAGTTCTTC
>TRBD2|TRBJ2-2|few|TRBV7-2
CASSFWTSGGELFF
TGTGCCAGCAGCTTTTGGACTAGCGGGGGGGAGCTGTTTTTT
>-|TRBJ1-1|many|TRBV2
CASSVDKNTEAFF
TGTGCCAGCAGCGTTGACAAGAACACTGAAGCTTTCTTT
>-|TRBJ2-5|many|TRBV7-9
CASSLYGSQETQYF
TGTGCCAGCAGCTTATACGGGAGCCAAGAGACCCAGTACTTC
>-|TRBJ2-3|many|TRBV5-1
CASSLSPGDTQYF
TGCGCCAGCAGCTTGTCCCCCGGGGATACGCAGTATTTT
>-|TRBJ2-5|many|TRBV7-3
CASSLSRKETQYF
TGTGCCAGCAGCTTATCCAGGAAAGAGACCCAGTACTTC
>TRBD1|TRBJ1-2|many|TRBV7-2
CASSFYDRGHTF
TGTGCCAGCAGCTTTTATGACAGGGGGCACACCTTC
>TRBD2|TRBJ2-3|many|TRBV9
CASSIGTTDTQYF
TGTGCCAGCAGCATCGGGACTACCGATACGCAGTATTTT
>-|TRBJ2-5|few|TRBV7-9
CASSFEKFQETQYF
TGTGCCAGCAGCTTTGAAAAATTCCAAGAGACCCAGTACTTC
>-|TRBJ1-2|few|TRBV30
CAWRQSYGYTF
TGTGCCTGGAGACAGTCCTATGGCTACACCTTC
>TRBD2|TRBJ2-3|-|TRBV3-1
CASMSRENPAQYF
TGTGCCAGCATGTCGCGGGAGAATCCCGCGCAGTATTTT
>-|TRBJ2-3|few|TRBV12-3/TRBV12-4
CASSYRASSTDTQYF
TGTGCCAGCAGTTACAGGGCGAGTAGCACAGATACGCAGTATTTT
>-|TRBJ2-6|many|TRBV28
CASSLDRKKTGANVLTF
TGTGCCAGCAGTTTAGACAGGAAAAAAACTGGGGCCAACGTCCTGACTTTC
>-|TRBJ2-3|many|TRBV2
CASRIGPGRTDTQYF
TGTGCCAGCAGGATCGGACCGGGACGCACAGATACGCAGTATTTT
>-|TRBJ2-1|many|TRBV5-1
CASSFEGREQFF
TGCGCCAGCAGCTTCGAGGGACGTGAGCAGTTCTTC
>-|TRBJ2-2|many|TRBV5-4
CASSLGPGELFF
TGTGCCAGCAGCCTGGGGCCCGGGGAGCTGTTTTTT
>-|TRBJ1-2|many|TRBV20-1
CSARDIRGKDGYTF
TGCAGTGCTAGAGATATTAGGGGGAAGGATGGCTACACCTTC